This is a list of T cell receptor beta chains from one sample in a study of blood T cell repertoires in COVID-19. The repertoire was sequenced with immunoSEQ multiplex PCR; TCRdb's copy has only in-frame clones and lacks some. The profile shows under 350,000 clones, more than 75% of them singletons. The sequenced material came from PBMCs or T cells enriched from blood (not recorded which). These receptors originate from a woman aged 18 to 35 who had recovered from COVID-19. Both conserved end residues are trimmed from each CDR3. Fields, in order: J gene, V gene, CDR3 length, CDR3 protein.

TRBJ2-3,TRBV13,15,ASSSPAQGFDPDTQY
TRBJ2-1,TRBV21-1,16,ASSKATHRESSYNEQF
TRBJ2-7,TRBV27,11,ASSGNASYEQY
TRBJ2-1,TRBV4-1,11,ASSPGTGNEQF
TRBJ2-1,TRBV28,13,ASSLFLSGTQEQF
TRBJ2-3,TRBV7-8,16,ASSPIGLAGVSTDTQY
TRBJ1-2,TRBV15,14,ATSLRYTGTVDGYT
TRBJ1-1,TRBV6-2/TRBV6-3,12,ASSYSFGDTEAF
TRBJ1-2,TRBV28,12,ASSWQGRVYGYT
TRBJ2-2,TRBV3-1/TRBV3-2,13,ASSGGSYVTGELF
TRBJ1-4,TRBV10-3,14,AISEPQRQGDEKLF
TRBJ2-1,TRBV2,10,ASSEELIEQF
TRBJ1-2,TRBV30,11,AWSVDSNYGYT
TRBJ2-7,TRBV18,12,ASSPLPTGYEQY
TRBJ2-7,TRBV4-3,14,ASSQDTGASSYEQY
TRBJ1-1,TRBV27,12,ASSFGDFVTEAF
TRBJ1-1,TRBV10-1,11,ASRRDVGTEAF